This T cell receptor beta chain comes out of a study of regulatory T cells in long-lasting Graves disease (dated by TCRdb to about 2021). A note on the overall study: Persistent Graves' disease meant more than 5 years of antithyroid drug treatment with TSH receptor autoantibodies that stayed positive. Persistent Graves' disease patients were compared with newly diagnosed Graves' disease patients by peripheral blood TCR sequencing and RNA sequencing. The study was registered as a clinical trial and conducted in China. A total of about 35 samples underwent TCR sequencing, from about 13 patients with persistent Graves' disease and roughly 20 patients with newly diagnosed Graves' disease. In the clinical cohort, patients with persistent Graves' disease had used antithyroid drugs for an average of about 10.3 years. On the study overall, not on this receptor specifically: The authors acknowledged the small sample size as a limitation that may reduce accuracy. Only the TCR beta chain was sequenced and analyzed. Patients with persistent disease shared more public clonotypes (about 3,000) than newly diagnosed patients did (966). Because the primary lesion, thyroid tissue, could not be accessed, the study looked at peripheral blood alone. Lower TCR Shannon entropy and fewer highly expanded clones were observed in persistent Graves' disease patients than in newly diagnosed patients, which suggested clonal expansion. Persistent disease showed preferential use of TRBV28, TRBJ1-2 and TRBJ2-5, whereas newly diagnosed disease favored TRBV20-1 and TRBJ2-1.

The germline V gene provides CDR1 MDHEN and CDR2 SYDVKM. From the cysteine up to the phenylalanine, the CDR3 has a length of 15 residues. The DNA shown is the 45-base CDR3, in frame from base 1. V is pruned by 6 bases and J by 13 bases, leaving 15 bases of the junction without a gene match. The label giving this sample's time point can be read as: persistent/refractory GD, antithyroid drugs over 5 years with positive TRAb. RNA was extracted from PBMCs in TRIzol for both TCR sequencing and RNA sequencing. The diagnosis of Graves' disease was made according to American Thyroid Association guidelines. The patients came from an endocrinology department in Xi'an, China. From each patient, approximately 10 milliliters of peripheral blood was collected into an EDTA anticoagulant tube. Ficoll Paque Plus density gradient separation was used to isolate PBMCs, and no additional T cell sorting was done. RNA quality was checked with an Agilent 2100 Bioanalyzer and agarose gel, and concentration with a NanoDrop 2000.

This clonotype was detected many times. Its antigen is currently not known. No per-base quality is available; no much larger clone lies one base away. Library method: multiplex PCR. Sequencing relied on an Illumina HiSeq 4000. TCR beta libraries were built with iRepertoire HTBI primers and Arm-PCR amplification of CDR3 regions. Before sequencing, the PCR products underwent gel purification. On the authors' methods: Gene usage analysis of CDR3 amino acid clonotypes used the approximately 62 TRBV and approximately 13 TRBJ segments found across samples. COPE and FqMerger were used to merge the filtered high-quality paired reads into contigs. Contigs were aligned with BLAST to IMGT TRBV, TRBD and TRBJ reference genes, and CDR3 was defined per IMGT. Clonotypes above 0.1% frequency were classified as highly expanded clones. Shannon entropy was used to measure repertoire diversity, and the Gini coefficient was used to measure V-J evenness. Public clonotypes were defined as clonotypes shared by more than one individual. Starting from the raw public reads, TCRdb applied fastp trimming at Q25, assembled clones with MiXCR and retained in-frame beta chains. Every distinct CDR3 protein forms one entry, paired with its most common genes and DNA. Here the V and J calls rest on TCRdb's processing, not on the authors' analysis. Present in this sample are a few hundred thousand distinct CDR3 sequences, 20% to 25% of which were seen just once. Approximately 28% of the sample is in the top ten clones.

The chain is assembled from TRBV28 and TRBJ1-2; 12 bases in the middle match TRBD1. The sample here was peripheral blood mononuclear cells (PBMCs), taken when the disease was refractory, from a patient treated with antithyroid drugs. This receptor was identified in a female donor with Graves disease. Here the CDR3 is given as CASRQNPGTGGGSTF. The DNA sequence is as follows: TGTGCCAGCAGACAAAACCCCGGGACAGGGGGCGGGTCCACCTTC.